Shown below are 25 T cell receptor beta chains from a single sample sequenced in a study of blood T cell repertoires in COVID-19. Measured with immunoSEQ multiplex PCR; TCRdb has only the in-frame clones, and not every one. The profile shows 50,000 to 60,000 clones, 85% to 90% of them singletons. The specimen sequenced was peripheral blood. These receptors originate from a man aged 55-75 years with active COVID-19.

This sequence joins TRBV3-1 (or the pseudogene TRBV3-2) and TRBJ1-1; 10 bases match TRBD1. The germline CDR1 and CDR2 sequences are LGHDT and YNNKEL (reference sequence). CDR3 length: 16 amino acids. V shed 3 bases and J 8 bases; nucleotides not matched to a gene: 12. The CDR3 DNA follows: TGTGCCAGCAGCCACTCGGGACAGGGGACCTTCACCGAAGCTTTCTTT. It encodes CASSHSGQGTFTEAFF.

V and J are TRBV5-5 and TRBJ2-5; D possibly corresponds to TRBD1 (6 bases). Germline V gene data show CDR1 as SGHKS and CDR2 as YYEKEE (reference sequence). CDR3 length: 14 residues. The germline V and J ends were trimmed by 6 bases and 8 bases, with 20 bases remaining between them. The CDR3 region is CASTTQQGVETQYF. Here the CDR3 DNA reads TGTGCCAGCACCACCCAACAGGGCGTGGAAACCCAGTACTTC.

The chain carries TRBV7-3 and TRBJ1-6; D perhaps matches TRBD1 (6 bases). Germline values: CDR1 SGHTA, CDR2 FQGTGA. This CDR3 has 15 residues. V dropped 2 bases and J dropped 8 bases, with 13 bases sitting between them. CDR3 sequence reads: CASSLLTGTDSPLHF. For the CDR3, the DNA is TGTGCCAGCAGCTTATTAACAGGGACGGATTCACCCCTCCACTTT.

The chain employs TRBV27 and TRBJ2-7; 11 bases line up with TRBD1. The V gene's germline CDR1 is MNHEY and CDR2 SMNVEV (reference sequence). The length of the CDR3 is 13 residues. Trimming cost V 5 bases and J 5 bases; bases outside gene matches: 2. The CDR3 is CASSRDRGDEQYF. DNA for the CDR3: TGTGCCAGCAGTCGGGACAGGGGGGACGAGCAGTACTTC.

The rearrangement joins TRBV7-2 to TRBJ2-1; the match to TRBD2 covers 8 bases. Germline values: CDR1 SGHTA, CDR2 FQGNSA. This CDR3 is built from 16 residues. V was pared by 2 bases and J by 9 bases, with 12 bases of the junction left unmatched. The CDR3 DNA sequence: TGTGCCAGCAGCTTACATCCGGGAGGGCCTGGATCTGAGCAGTTCTTC. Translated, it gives CASSLHPGGPGSEQFF.

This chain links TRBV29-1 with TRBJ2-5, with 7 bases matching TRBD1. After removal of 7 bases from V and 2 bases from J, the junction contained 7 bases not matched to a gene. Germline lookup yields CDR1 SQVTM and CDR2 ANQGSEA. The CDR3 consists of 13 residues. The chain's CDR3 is CSGSGTAQETQYF. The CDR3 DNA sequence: TGCAGCGGATCCGGGACAGCTCAAGAGACCCAGTACTTC. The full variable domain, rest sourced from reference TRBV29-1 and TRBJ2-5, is SAVISQKPSRDICQRGTSLTIQCQVDSQVTMMFWYRQQPGQSLTLIATANQGSEATYESGFVIDKFPISRPNLTFSTLTVSNMSPEDSSIYLCSGSGTAQETQYFGPGTRLLVL.

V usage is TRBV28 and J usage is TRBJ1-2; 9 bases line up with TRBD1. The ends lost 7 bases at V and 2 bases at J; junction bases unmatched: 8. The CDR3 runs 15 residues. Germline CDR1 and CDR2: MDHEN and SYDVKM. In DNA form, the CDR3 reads TGTGCCAGCACCCTCACAGGGGGCAAAAACTATGGCTACACCTTC. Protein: CASTLTGGKNYGYTF.

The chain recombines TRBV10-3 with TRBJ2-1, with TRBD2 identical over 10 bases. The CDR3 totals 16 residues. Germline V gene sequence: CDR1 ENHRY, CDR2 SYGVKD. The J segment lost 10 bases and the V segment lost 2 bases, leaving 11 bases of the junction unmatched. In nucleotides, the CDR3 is TGTGCCATCAGTGAGAATCTAGCGGGAGTTGCAGGAGAGCAGTTCTTC. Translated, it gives CAISENLAGVAGEQFF.

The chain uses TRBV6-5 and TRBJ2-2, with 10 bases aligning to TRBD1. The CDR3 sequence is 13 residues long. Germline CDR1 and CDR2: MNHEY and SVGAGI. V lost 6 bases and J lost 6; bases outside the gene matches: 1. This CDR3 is CASRTGGPGELFF. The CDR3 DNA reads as TGTGCCAGCAGGACAGGGGGCCCCGGGGAGCTGTTTTTT.

Here the CDR3 DNA reads TGTGCCAGCAGCCCAGGGACAGCAGCTACCTACGAGCAGTACTTC. This translates into CASSPGTAATYEQYF. V is TRBV9 and J is TRBJ2-7; 7 bases line up with TRBD1. Germline CDR1 is SGDLS and CDR2 is YYNGEE. CDR3 length equals 15 residues. Trimming removed 4 bases from V and 2 bases from J; junction bases left unmatched: 9.

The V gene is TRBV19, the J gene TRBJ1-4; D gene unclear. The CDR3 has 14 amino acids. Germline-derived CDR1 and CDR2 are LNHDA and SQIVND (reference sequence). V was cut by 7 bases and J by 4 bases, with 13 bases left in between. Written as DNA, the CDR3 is TGTGCCAGTAACTCACAGTCAGATAATGAAAAACTGTTTTTT. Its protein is CASNSQSDNEKLFF.

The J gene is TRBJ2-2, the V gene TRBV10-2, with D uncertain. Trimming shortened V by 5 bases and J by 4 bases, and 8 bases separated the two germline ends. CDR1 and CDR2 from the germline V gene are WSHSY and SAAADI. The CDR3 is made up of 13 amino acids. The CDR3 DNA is TGCGCCAGCAGTATAGTCTCCACCGGGGAGCTGTTTTTT. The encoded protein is CASSIVSTGELFF.

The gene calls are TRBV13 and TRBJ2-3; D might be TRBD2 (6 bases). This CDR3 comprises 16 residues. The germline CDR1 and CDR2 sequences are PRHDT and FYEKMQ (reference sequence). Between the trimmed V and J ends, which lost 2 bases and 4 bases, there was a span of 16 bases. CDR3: CASSLRFNSGADTQYF. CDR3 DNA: TGTGCCAGCAGCTTACGGTTTAATTCGGGAGCAGATACGCAGTATTTT.

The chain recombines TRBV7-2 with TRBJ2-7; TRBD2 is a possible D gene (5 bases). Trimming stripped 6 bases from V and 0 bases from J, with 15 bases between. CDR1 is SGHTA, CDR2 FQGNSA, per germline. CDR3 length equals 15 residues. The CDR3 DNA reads TGTGCCAGCAGTACAGTGCGCGGGTCCTCCTACGAGCAGTACTTC. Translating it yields CASSTVRGSSYEQYF.

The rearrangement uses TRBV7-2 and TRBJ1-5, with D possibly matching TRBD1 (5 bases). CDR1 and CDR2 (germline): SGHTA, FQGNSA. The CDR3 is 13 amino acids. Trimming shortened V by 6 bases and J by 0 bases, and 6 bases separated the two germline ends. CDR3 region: CASRQDSNQPQHF. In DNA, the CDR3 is TGTGCCAGCAGACAGGATAGCAATCAGCCCCAGCATTTT.

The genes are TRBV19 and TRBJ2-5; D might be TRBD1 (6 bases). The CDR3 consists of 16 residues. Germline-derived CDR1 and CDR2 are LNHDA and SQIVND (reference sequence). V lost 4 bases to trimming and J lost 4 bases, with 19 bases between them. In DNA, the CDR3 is TGTGCCAGTAGTAGACAGGTCTCGAGAGGGGGAGAGACCCAGTACTTC. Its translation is CASSRQVSRGGETQYF.

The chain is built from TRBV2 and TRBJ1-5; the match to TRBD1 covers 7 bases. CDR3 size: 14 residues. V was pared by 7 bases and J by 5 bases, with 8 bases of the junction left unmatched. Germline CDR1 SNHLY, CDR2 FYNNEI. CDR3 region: CASKGGTSYQPQHF. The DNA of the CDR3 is TGTGCCAGCAAAGGGGGCACATCGTATCAGCCCCAGCATTTT.

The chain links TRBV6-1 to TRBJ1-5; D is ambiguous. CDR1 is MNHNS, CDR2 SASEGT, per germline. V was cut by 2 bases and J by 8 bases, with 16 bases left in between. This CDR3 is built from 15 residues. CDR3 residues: CASSESSTGWEPQHF. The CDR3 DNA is TGTGCCAGCAGTGAATCGTCGACGGGTTGGGAGCCCCAGCATTTT.

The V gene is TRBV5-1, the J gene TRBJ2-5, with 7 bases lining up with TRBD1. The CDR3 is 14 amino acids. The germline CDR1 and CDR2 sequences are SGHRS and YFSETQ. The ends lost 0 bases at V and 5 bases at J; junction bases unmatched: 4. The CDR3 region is CASSLGQGPETQYF. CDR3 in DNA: TGCGCCAGCAGCTTGGGACAGGGTCCTGAGACCCAGTACTTC.

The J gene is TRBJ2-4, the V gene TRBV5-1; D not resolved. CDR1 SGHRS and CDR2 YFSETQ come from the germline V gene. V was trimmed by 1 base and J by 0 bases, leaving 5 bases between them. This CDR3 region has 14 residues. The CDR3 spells CASSLLLAKNIQYF. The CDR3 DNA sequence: TGCGCCAGCAGCTTGCTTCTAGCCAAAAACATTCAGTACTTC.

This CDR3 is CAAGWTGELFF. The CDR3 DNA sequence: TGTGCCGCGGGGTGGACCGGGGAGCTGTTTTTT. The chain carries TRBV28 and TRBJ2-2; a weak D match, TRBD2 (6 bases). The CDR3 covers 11 residues. The germline V gene encodes CDR1 MDHEN and CDR2 SYDVKM. V was clipped by 11 bases and J by 5 bases, with 9 bases between them.

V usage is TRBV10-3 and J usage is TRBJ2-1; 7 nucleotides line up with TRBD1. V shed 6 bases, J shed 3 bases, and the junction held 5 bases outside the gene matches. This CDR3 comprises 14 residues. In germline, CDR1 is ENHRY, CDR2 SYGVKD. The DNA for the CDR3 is TGTGCCATCAGCGGGACAGTGCTCTACAATGAGCAGTTCTTC. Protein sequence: CAISGTVLYNEQFF.

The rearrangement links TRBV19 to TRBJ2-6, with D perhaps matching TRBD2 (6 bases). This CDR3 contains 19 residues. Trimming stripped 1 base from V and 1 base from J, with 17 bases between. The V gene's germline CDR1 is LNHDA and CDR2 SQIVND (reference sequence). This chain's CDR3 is CASSIGVSVAESGANVLTF. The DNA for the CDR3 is TGTGCCAGTAGTATAGGTGTCTCGGTAGCGGAGTCTGGGGCCAACGTCCTGACTTTC.

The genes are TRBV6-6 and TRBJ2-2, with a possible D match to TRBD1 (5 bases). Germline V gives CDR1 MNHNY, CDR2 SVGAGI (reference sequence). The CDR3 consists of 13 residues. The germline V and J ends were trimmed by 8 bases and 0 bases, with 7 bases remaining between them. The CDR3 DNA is TGTGCCAGCGGGGCGACGAACACCGGGGAGCTGTTTTTT. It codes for CASGATNTGELFF.

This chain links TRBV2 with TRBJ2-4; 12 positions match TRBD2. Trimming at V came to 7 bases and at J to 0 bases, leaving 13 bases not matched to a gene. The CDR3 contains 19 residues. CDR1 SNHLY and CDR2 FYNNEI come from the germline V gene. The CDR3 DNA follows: TGTGCCAGCATTCTTACCGGGACTAGCGGGCGGCTAGCCAAAAACATTCAGTACTTC. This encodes CASILTGTSGRLAKNIQYF.